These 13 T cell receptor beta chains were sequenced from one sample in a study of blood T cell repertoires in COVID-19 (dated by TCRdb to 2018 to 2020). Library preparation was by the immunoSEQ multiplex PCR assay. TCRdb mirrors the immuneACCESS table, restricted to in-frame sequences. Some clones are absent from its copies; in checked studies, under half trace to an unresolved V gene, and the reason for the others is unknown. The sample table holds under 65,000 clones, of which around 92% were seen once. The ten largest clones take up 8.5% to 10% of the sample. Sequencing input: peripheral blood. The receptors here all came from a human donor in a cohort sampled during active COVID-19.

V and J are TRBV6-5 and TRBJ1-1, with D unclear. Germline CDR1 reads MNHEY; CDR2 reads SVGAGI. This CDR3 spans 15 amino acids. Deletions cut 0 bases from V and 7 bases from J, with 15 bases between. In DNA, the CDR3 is TGTGCCAGCAGTTACTCAGTGACAACTCTTTTTGAAGCTTTCTTT. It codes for CASSYSVTTLFEAFF.

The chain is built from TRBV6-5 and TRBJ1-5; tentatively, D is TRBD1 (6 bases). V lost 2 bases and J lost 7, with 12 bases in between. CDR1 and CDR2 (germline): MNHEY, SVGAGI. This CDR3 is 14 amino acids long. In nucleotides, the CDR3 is TGTGCCAGCAGTTACAGGGGGGGGGACCAGCCCCAGCATTTT. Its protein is CASSYRGGDQPQHF.

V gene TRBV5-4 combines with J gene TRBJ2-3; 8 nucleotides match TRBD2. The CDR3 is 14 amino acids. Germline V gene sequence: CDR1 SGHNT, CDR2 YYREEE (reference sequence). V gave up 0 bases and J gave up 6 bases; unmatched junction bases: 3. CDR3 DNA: TGTGCCAGCAGCTTGGCAGCTAGCGGGGATACGCAGTATTTT. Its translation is CASSLAASGDTQYF. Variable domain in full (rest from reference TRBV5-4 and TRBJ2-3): ETGVTQSPTHLIKTRGQQVTLRCSSQSGHNTVSWYQQALGQGPQFIFQYYREEENGRGNFPPRFSGLQFPNYSSELNVNALELDDSALYLCASSLAASGDTQYFGPGTRLTVL.

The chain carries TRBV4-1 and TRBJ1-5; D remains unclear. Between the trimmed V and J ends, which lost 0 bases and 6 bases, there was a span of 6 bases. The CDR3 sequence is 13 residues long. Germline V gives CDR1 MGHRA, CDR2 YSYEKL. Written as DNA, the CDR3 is TGCGCCAGCAGCCAAGATCCCGGTCAGCCCCAGCATTTT. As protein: CASSQDPGQPQHF.

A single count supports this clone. CDR3 amino acids: CASSSMIGGASNEQFF. In DNA, the CDR3 is TGTGCCAGCAGCTCCATGATCGGGGGGGCCAGTAATGAGCAGTTCTTC. The chain couples TRBV7-6 to TRBJ2-1; 8 nucleotides line up with TRBD2. The germline gives CDR1 SGHVS, CDR2 FNYEAQ. The trim removed 4 bases at V and 7 bases at J, leaving 12 bases unmatched. This CDR3 has 16 residues.

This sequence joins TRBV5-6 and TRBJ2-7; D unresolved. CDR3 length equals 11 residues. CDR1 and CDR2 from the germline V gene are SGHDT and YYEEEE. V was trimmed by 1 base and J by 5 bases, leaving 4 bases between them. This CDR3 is CASSLSDEQYF. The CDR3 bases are TGTGCCAGCAGCTTGTCGGACGAGCAGTACTTC.

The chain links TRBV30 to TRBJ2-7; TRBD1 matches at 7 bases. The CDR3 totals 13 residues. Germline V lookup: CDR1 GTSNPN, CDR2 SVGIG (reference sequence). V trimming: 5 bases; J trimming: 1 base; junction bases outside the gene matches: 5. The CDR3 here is CAWASGGSYEQYF. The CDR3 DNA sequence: TGTGCCTGGGCATCAGGGGGATCCTACGAGCAGTACTTC.

The CDR3 sequence: CASSLKTGKEAFF. CDR3 coding DNA: TGTGCCAGCAGTTTAAAGACAGGGAAAGAAGCTTTCTTT. The chain employs TRBV6-6 and TRBJ1-1; 7 positions agree with TRBD1. The CDR3 covers 13 residues. Per the germline V gene, CDR1 is MNHNY and CDR2 is SVGAGI (reference sequence). The J segment lost 8 bases and the V segment lost 4 bases, leaving 7 bases of the junction unmatched.

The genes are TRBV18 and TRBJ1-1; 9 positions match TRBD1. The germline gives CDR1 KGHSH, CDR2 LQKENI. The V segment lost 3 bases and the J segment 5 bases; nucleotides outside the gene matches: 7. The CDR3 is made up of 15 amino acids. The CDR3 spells CASSPKQGAGTEAFF. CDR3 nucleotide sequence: TGTGCCAGCTCACCGAAACAGGGGGCGGGGACTGAAGCTTTCTTT.

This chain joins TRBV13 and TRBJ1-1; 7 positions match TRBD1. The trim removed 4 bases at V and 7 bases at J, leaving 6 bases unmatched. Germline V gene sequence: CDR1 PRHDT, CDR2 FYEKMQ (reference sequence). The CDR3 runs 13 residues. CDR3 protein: CASSSGTESEAFF. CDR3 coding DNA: TGTGCCAGCAGCTCGGGGACAGAAAGTGAAGCTTTCTTT.

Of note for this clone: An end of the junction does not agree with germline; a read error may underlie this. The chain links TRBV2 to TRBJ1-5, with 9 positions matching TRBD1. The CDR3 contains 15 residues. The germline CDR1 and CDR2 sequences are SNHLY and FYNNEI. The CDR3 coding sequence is TGTGCCAGCAGGGAAGCCGGGACAGGGCCCATCGCCCAGCATTTT. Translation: CASREAGTGPIAQHF.

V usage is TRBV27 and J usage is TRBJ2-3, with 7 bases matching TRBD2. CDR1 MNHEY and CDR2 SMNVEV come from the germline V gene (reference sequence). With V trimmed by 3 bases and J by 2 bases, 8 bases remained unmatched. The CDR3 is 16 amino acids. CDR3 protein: CASSFTTGGPTDTQYF. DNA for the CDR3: TGTGCCAGCAGTTTCACCACGGGAGGCCCCACAGATACGCAGTATTTT.

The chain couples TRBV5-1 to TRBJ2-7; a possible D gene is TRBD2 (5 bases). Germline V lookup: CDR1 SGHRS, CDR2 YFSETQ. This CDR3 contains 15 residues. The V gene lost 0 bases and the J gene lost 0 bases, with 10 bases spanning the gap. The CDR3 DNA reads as TGCGCCAGCAGCTTGGCCACGGGGAGCTCCTACGAGCAGTACTTC. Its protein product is CASSLATGSSYEQYF. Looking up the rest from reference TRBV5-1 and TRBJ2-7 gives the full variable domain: KAGVTQTPRYLIKTRGQQVTLSCSPISGHRSVSWYQQTPGQGLQFLFEYFSETQRNKGNFPGRFSGRQFSNSRSEMNVSTLELGDSALYLCASSLATGSSYEQYFGPGTRLTVT.